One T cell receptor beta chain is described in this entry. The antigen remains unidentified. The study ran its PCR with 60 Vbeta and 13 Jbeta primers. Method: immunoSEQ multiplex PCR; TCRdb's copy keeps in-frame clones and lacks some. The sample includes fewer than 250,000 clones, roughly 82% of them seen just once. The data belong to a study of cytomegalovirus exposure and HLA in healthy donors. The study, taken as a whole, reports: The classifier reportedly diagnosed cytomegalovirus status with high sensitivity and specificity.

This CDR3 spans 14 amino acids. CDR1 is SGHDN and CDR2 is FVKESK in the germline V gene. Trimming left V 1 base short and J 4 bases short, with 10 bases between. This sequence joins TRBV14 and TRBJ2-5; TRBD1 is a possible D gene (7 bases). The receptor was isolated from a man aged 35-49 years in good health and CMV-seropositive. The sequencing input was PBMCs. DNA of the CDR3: TGTGCCAGCAGCCAAGCCAGGGGGGCAGAGACCCAGTACTTC. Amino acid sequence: CASSQARGAETQYF.